The next 9 T cell receptor beta chains were all read from a single sample in a study of T cell changes during pregnancy in multiple sclerosis. TCRdb keeps only in-frame clones here, not all; method: immunoSEQ multiplex PCR. The sample shows over 60,000 clones, 75% to 95% of them seen only once. The input for sequencing was peripheral blood, taken in the third trimester of pregnancy. The receptors derive from a female donor in good health, enrolled as a control in a pregnancy study.

The chain joins TRBV7-7 to TRBJ1-1; weak D call: TRBD1 (5 bases). V was shortened by 2 bases and J by 1 base, with 5 bases between the two germline ends. The CDR3 consists of 13 residues. The V gene's germline CDR1 is SSHAT and CDR2 FNYEAQ (reference sequence). This CDR3 reads CASSLTGNTEAFF. CDR3 in DNA: TGTGCCAGCAGCTTAACAGGGAACACTGAAGCTTTCTTT.

The chain links TRBV15 to TRBJ1-3; TRBD1 might be the D (6 bases). CDR1 and CDR2 (germline): LNHNV, YYDKDF (reference sequence). CDR3 length: 15 amino acids. The V gene lost 0 bases and the J gene lost 1 base, with 7 bases spanning the gap. The CDR3 here is CATSRDRGSGNTIYF. CDR3 sequence (DNA): TGTGCCACCAGCAGAGATAGGGGGTCTGGAAACACCATATATTTT.

The chain joins TRBV7-2 to TRBJ2-7; 10 nucleotides agree with TRBD2. This CDR3 is 17 amino acids long. The ends lost 2 bases at V and 6 bases at J; junction bases unmatched: 13. Per germline, CDR1 SGHTA and CDR2 FQGNSA. In DNA, the CDR3 is TGTGCCAGCAGCTTACAGGGCCTAGCGGGAGAAACGGGCGAGCAGTACTTC. This codes for CASSLQGLAGETGEQYF.

The V call is TRBV10-3, the J call TRBJ2-6; tentative D call: TRBD2 (7 bases). Trimming left V 4 bases short and J 2 bases short, with 12 bases between. This CDR3 has 16 amino acids. The germline CDR1 and CDR2 sequences are ENHRY and SYGVKD. The CDR3 region is CAISARGGAGANVLTF. In DNA, the CDR3 is TGTGCCATCAGTGCGAGGGGGGGTGCTGGGGCCAACGTCCTGACTTTC.

This sequence joins TRBV19 and TRBJ1-3, with a possible D match to TRBD1 (6 bases). CDR1 LNHDA and CDR2 SQIVND come from the germline V gene (reference sequence). V was trimmed by 4 bases and J by 0 bases, leaving 10 bases between them. The CDR3 loop spans 15 amino acids. This chain's CDR3 is CASSTTGSSGNTIYF. CDR3 nucleotides: TGTGCCAGTAGTACAACAGGGAGCTCTGGAAACACCATATATTTT.

The chain has TRBV5-1 and TRBJ2-7, with TRBD1 identical over 11 bases. This CDR3 contains 15 residues. V lost 5 bases, J lost 2 bases, and 6 bases stayed unmatched. Looked up from germline, CDR1 is SGHRS and CDR2 is YFSETQ. CDR3 nucleotides: TGCGCCAGCAGTGGTTTGGGACAGGGGGCCTACGAGCAGTACTTC. This gives the protein CASSGLGQGAYEQYF.

V usage is TRBV7-6 and J usage is TRBJ2-7; the match to TRBD1 covers 7 bases. J was trimmed by 0 bases and V by 4 bases; bases with no gene match: 6. CDR3 length equals 15 residues. Germline V gives CDR1 SGHVS, CDR2 FNYEAQ. The CDR3 here is CASSSGQDSSYEQYF. CDR3 in DNA: TGTGCCAGCAGCTCTGGACAGGATAGCTCCTACGAGCAGTACTTC.

V gene TRBV11-2 combines with J gene TRBJ1-5; TRBD1 might be the D (6 bases). Looked up from germline, CDR1 is SGHAT and CDR2 is FQNNGV. The ends were cut back, 3 bases at V and 10 bases at J, with 19 bases in the middle. This CDR3 region has 15 residues. The CDR3 coding sequence is TGTGCCAGCAGCTTGAGGGGGGGACCACTCTCCCCCCAGCATTTT. Its protein product is CASSLRGGPLSPQHF.

The J gene is TRBJ2-7, the V gene TRBV11-3, with D maybe TRBD2 (6 bases). This CDR3 comprises 13 residues. Trimming removed 4 bases at V and 2 bases at J, with 9 bases between. In germline, CDR1 is SGHNT, CDR2 YENEEA. The CDR3 spells CASSSGGAYEQYF. CDR3 bases: TGTGCCAGCAGCTCAGGCGGGGCCTACGAGCAGTACTTC. Looking up the rest from reference TRBV11-3 and TRBJ2-7 gives the full variable domain: EAGVVQSPRYKIIEKKQPVAFWCNPISGHNTLYWYLQNLGQGPELLIRYENEEAVDDSQLPKDRFSAERLKGVDSTLKIQPAELGDSAVYLCASSSGGAYEQYFGPGTRLTVT.